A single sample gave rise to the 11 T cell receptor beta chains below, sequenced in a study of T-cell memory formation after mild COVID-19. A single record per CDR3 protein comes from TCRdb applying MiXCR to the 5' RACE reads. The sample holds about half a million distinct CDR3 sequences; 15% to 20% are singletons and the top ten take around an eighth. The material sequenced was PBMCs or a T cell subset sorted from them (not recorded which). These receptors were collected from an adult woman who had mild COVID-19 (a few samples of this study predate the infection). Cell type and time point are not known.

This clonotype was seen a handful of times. CDR3 in amino acids: CASSLTGLRDEQFF. For the CDR3, the DNA is TGCGCCAGCAGCCTGACAGGCCTTCGGGATGAGCAGTTCTTC. The gene calls are TRBV5-1 and TRBJ2-1, with a tentative D call TRBD1 (6 bases). This CDR3 contains 14 residues. The V end was cut by 4 bases, the J end by 8 bases, with 16 bases between. The germline V gene encodes CDR1 SGHRS and CDR2 YFSETQ. Using reference TRBV5-1 and TRBJ2-1 for the parts outside the CDR3, the full variable domain is KAGVTQTPRYLIKTRGQQVTLSCSPISGHRSVSWYQQTPGQGLQFLFEYFSETQRNKGNFPGRFSGRQFSNSRSEMNVSTLELGDSALYLCASSLTGLRDEQFFGPGTRLTVL.

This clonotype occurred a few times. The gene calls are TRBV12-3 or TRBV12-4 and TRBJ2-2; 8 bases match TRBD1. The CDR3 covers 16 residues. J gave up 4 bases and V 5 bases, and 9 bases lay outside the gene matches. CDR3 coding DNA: TGTGCCAGCAGTAGCAGGGGGCGCAGTGGCACCGGGGAGCTGTTTTTT. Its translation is CASSSRGRSGTGELFF.

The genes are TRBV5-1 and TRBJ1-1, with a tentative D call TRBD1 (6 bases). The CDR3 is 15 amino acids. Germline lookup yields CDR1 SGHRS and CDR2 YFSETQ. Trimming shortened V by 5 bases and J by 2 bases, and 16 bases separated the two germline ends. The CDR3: CASRGGSSPNTEAFF. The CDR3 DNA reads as TGCGCCAGCAGGGGGGGCAGCTCCCCCAACACTGAAGCTTTCTTT.

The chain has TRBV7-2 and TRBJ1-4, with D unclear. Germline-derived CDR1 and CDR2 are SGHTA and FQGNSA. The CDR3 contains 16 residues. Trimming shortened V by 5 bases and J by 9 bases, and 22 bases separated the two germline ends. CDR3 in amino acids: CASSPGGGRATKKLFF. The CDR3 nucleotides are TGTGCCAGCAGCCCCGGCGGAGGGCGTGCAACTAAAAAACTGTTTTTT.

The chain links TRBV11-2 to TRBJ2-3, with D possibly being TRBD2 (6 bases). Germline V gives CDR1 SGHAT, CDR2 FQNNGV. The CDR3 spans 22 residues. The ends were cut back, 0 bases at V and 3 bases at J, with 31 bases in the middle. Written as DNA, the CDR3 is TGTGCCAGCAGCTTAGACGTGGCGGGTAGCGGCCCCATGCCCGATCCGACAGATACGCAGTATTTT. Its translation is CASSLDVAGSGPMPDPTDTQYF.

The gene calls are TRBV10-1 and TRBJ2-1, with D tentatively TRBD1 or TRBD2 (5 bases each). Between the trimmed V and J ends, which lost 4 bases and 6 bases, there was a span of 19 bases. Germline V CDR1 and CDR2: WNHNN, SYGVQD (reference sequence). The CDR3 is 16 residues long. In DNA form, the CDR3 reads TGCGCCAGCAGTGCTCCATTGGGGACGGAGCTCAATGAGCAGTTCTTC. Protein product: CASSAPLGTELNEQFF.

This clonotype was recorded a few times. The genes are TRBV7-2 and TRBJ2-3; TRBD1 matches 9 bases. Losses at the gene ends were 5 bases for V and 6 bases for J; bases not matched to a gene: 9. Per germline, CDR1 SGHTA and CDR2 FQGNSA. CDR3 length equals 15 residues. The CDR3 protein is CASSRTGVLGDTQYF. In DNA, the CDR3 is TGTGCCAGCAGCCGGACAGGGGTCTTAGGGGATACGCAGTATTTT.

The CDR3 loop reads CASSESRYYGYTF. Written as DNA, the CDR3 is TGTGCCAGCAGTGAAAGCAGGTACTATGGCTACACCTTC. The genes are TRBV6-1 and TRBJ1-2; D gene ambiguous. V lost 2 bases and J 3 bases, leaving 7 bases between the germline ends. CDR1 is MNHNS and CDR2 is SASEGT in the germline V gene. The CDR3 runs to 13 residues.

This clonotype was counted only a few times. The chain's CDR3 is CSVEGEGGFYEQYF. CDR3 bases: TGCAGCGTTGAAGGGGAAGGGGGCTTCTACGAGCAGTACTTC. This chain links TRBV29-1 with TRBJ2-7; 7 bases are shared with TRBD1. Germline V lookup: CDR1 SQVTM, CDR2 ANQGSEA. The trim removed 1 base at V and 3 bases at J, leaving 6 bases unmatched. This CDR3 spans 14 amino acids.

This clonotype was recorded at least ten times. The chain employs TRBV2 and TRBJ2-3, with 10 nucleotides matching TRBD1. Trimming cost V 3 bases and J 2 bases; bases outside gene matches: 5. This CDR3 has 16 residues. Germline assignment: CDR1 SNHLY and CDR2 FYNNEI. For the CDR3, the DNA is TGTGCCAGCAGTGACGGGGACAGGGGACACACAGATACGCAGTATTTT. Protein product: CASSDGDRGHTDTQYF.

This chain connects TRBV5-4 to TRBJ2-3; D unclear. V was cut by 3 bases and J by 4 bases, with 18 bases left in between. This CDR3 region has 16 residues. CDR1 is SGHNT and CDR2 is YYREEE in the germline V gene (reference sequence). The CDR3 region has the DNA TGTGCCAGCAGCTCTGCGTTGGGCATAATGGCAGATACGCAGTATTTT. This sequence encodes CASSSALGIMADTQYF.